This T cell receptor beta chain was captured by sequencing in a study of blood T cell repertoires in COVID-19. Profiled with immunoSEQ multiplex PCR; TCRdb holds only in-frame clones, not every one. The sample lists around 380,000 clones, 81% occurring once. This clone has only one observation. The V gene's germline CDR1 is LNHDA and CDR2 SQIVND (reference sequence). The CDR3 consists of 15 residues. With V trimmed by 2 bases and J by 4 bases, 5 bases remained unmatched. The sample taken for sequencing was peripheral blood. The sequence was collected from a human donor with acute or convalescent COVID-19. The donor label of this sample is uncertain. This chain connects TRBV19 to TRBJ2-1; 7 nucleotides align to TRBD2. The CDR3 region has the DNA TGTGCCAGTAGTATACAGACTAGCTATTACAATGAGCAGTTCTTC. The encoded protein is CASSIQTSYYNEQFF.